The 12 T cell receptor beta chains presented below share a single source sample, sequenced in a study of post-analysis software for immune sequencing data. For these receptors, no antigen is known. Study observations and caveats: About five TRBV segments occurring more often in patients than controls included TRBV5-6, TRBV5-1 and TRBV20-1.

Unique molecular identifiers had been added to the TCR beta cDNA libraries. MiXCR, applied by TCRdb to the PCR reads, yields one record per CDR3 protein. In the table there are about 540,000 distinct CDR3 sequences, about a third of which are singletons. Sequenced: blood. Receptors originate from a girl younger than 18 with multiple sclerosis.

This clonotype was seen only a few times. This chain connects TRBV20-1 to TRBJ2-5; a possible D gene is TRBD1 (7 bases). Trimming shortened V by 2 bases and J by 5 bases, and 15 bases separated the two germline ends. The CDR3 contains 14 residues. Looked up from germline, CDR1 is DFQATT and CDR2 is SNEGSKA (reference sequence). CDR3 sequence reads: CSARRVAGGETQYF. CDR3 coding DNA: TGCAGTGCTAGACGGGTGGCAGGGGGGGAGACCCAGTACTTC.

This clonotype has more than one count but fewer than ten. V and J are TRBV5-6 and TRBJ2-7; 8 bases are shared with TRBD2. This CDR3 comprises 16 residues. CDR1 SGHDT and CDR2 YYEEEE come from the germline V gene. The J segment lost 0 bases and the V segment lost 6 bases, leaving 11 bases of the junction unmatched. CDR3 bases: TGTGCCAGCACCTACTTTGGCGGGGGGTTCTCCTACGAGCAGTACTTC. Translated, it gives CASTYFGGGFSYEQYF.

Details on this clonotype: A read error may be the cause here, since a much bigger clone is one base away. The chain recombines TRBV14 with TRBJ2-3; D possibly corresponds to TRBD2 (5 bases). V lost 0 bases to trimming and J lost 7 bases, with 20 bases between them. CDR3 length: 17 amino acids. Germline V lookup: CDR1 SGHDN, CDR2 FVKESK. CDR3 sequence: CASSQDLTILAPNTQYF. The CDR3, as DNA: TGTGCCAGCAGCCAAGATCTGACAATTCTAGCACCCAATACGCAGTATTTT.

This clonotype was seen only a few times. The V gene is TRBV7-9, the J gene TRBJ2-1, with D tentatively TRBD1 or TRBD2 (5 bases each). Germline values: CDR1 SEHNR, CDR2 FQNEAQ (reference sequence). Trimming removed 2 bases from V and 9 bases from J, with 17 bases in between. The CDR3 is made up of 15 amino acids. Here the CDR3 DNA reads TGTGCCAGCAGCTTATATGGGGGTTCGAGTCTTGAGCAGTTCTTC. It yields the protein CASSLYGGSSLEQFF.

The chain is built from TRBV5-1 and TRBJ2-5; TRBD1 aligns across 8 bases. The V segment lost 4 bases and the J segment 3 bases; nucleotides outside the gene matches: 8. The CDR3 loop spans 15 amino acids. Germline assignment: CDR1 SGHRS and CDR2 YFSETQ. Here the CDR3 reads CASSLMTGAEETQYF. The CDR3 nucleotides are TGCGCCAGCAGCCTGATGACAGGGGCGGAAGAGACCCAGTACTTC.

The chain recombines TRBV4-1 with TRBJ1-5, with TRBD1 as a possible D gene (6 bases). The CDR3 loop spans 15 amino acids. V gave up 1 base and J gave up 4 bases, with 11 bases separating them. CDR1 and CDR2 from the germline V gene are MGHRA and YSYEKL. The CDR3 DNA reads TGCGCCAGCAGCCAAGGCAGGGGTGGGAATCAGCCCCAGCATTTT. Residues: CASSQGRGGNQPQHF.

The rearrangement links TRBV6-1 to TRBJ1-2; D may be TRBD1 (5 bases). Trimming stripped 7 bases from V and 7 bases from J, with 7 bases between. This CDR3 is 10 amino acids long. Germline assignment: CDR1 MNHNS and CDR2 SASEGT. CDR3 residues: CASNGGGYTF. The CDR3 DNA sequence: TGTGCCAGCAACGGGGGTGGCTACACCTTC.

This clonotype has just a few counts. This chain connects TRBV27 to TRBJ2-7; possible D gene TRBD1, 7 bases. The closer fit of TRBJ2-5 to the DNA end suggests the J call may be wrong. Germline assignment: CDR1 MNHEY and CDR2 SMNVEV (reference sequence). This CDR3 region has 12 residues. The CDR3: CASGAGGQTQYF. CDR3 nucleotides: TGTGCCAGCGGGGCAGGGGGGCAGACCCAGTACTTC.

The CDR3 spells CASSATGHLNTEAFF. The DNA for the CDR3 is TGTGCCAGCAGCGCTACGGGCCATCTGAACACTGAAGCTTTCTTT. The gene calls are TRBV13 and TRBJ1-1; D gene ambiguous. CDR3 size: 15 residues. Germline V CDR1 and CDR2: PRHDT, FYEKMQ (reference sequence). V shed 5 bases and J shed 0 bases, with 13 bases lying between them.

This clonotype was seen a few times. The chain links TRBV5-1 to TRBJ2-7; D is perhaps TRBD1 (6 bases). The CDR3 is made up of 13 amino acids. Trimming cost V 4 bases and J 2 bases, with 10 bases left between them. The germline gives CDR1 SGHRS, CDR2 YFSETQ. The CDR3 region has the DNA TGCGCCAGCAGCCCTGGGGGCCCCTACGAGCAGTACTTC. Its translation is CASSPGGPYEQYF.

The chain employs TRBV7-9 and TRBJ2-1, with D perhaps matching TRBD1 (5 bases). This CDR3 region has 14 residues. V was shortened by 8 bases and J by 6 bases, with 17 bases between the two germline ends. Germline V CDR1 and CDR2: SEHNR, FQNEAQ (reference sequence). In nucleotides, the CDR3 is TGTGCCAGCGGGGCACGACAGTCTGGCAATGAGCAGTTCTTC. Translated: CASGARQSGNEQFF.

This clonotype has a handful of counts. V and J are TRBV11-1 and TRBJ2-5; TRBD1 might be the D (5 bases). Germline loops: CDR1 SGHAT, CDR2 FQDESV (reference sequence). V dropped 5 bases and J dropped 3 bases, with 22 bases sitting between them. CDR3 length: 17 amino acids. Here the CDR3 DNA reads TGTGCCAGCAGCACAATGGCAGGGCCACCCCCTGAAGAGACCCAGTACTTC. Its translation: CASSTMAGPPPEETQYF.